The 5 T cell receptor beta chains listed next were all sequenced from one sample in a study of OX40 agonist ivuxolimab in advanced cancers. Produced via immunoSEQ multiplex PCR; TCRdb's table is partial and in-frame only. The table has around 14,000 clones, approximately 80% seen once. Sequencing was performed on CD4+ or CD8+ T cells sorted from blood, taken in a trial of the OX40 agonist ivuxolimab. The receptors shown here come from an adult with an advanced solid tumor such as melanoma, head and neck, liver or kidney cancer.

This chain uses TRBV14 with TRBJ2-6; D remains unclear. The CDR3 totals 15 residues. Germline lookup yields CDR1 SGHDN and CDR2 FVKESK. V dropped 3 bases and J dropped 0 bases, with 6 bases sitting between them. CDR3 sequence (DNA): TGTGCCAGCAGCCATATTCCCTCTGGGGCCAACGTCCTGACTTTC. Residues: CASSHIPSGANVLTF.

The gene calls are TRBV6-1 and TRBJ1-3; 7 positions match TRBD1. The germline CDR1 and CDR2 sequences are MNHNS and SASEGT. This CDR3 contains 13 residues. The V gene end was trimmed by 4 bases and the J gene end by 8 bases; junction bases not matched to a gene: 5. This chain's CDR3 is CASSGTGVDTIYF. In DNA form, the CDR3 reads TGTGCCAGCAGTGGAACAGGGGTGGACACCATATATTTT.

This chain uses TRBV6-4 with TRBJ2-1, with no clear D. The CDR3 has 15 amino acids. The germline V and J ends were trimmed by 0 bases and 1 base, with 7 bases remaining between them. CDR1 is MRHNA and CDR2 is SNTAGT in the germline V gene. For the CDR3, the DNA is TGTGCCAGCAGTGACTCTGCAGATTCCTACAATGAGCAGTTCTTC. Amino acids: CASSDSADSYNEQFF.

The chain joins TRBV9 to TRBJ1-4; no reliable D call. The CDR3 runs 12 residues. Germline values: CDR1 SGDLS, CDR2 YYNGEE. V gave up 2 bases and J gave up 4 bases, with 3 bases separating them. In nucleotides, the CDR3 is TGTGCCAGCAGCGTTAATAATGAAAAACTGTTTTTT. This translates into CASSVNNEKLFF.

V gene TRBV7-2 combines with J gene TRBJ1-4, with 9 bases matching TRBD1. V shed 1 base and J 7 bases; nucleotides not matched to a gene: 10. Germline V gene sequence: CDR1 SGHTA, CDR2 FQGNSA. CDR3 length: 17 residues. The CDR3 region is CASSLEGPGQGREKLFF. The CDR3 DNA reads TGTGCCAGCAGCTTAGAAGGTCCGGGACAGGGTCGTGAAAAACTGTTTTTT. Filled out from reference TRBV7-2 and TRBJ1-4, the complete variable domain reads GAGVSQSPSNKVTEKGKDVELRCDPISGHTALYWYRQSLGQGLEFLIYFQGNSAPDKSGLPSDRFSAERTGGSVSTLTIQRTQQEDSAVYLCASSLEGPGQGREKLFFGSGTQLSVL.